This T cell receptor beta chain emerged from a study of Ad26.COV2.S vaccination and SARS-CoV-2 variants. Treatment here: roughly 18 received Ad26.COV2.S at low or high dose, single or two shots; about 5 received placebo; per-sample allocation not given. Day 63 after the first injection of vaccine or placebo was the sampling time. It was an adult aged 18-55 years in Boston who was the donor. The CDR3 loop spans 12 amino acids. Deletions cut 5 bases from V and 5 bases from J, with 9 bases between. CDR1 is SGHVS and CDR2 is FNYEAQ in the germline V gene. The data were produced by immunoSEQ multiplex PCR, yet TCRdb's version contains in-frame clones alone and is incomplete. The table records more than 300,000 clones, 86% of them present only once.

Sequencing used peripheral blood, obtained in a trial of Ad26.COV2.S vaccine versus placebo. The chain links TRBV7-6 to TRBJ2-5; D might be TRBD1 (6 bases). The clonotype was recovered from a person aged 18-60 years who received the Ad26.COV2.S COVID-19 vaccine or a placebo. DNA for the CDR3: TGTGCCAGCAGCCACAGGGATGAGACCCAGTACTTC. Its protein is CASSHRDETQYF.